Below are 5 T cell receptor beta chains sequenced from a single sample in a study of T cell responses to AZD1222 COVID-19 vaccine. This table comes from immunoSEQ multiplex PCR, and its TCRdb copy is limited to in-frame clones, with some not included. Here the sample spans almost 50,000 clones, approximately 79% being singletons. The sequenced sample was peripheral blood, obtained on day 0 of MenACWY control vaccination. The receptor set was obtained from an adult in good health.

This rearrangement joins TRBV5-4 to TRBJ2-2; 13 nucleotides align to TRBD2. Germline CDR1 reads SGHNT; CDR2 reads YYREEE (reference sequence). Germline trimming cut 4 bases from V and 2 bases from J; bases unmatched to any gene: 8. This CDR3 contains 18 residues. CDR3 loop: CASSPQTSGRRNTGELFF. DNA for the CDR3: TGTGCCAGCAGCCCCCAGACTAGCGGGAGGAGAAACACCGGGGAGCTGTTTTTT.

V and J are TRBV27 and TRBJ2-1; D gene ambiguous. The CDR3 extends over 14 amino acids. CDR1 and CDR2 from the germline V gene are MNHEY and SMNVEV (reference sequence). Trimming removed 5 bases from V and 3 bases from J, with 11 bases in between. CDR3 nucleotide sequence: TGTGCCAGCAGTCCGGACCTTCTCTACAATGAGCAGTTCTTC. It encodes CASSPDLLYNEQFF.

V usage is TRBV6-5 and J usage is TRBJ1-5; D is ambiguous. Trimming pared 9 bases from V and 3 bases from J, leaving 12 bases between. This CDR3 has 13 amino acids. Per the germline V gene, CDR1 is MNHEY and CDR2 is SVGAGI. The CDR3, as DNA: TGTGCCAGTCTCTCGGTGCCCAATCAGCCCCAGCATTTT. As protein: CASLSVPNQPQHF.

This clone was picked up a small number of times. The chain has TRBV7-8 and TRBJ2-1; D gene ambiguous. V shed 1 base and J shed 7 bases, with 17 bases lying between them. The germline V gene has CDR1 SGHVS and CDR2 FQNEAQ. The CDR3 length is 16 residues. CDR3 in amino acids: CASSLVARREWNEQFF. The CDR3 region has the DNA TGTGCCAGCAGCTTAGTAGCTCGCCGAGAGTGGAATGAGCAGTTCTTC.

The gene calls are TRBV28 and TRBJ1-5, with D hard to call. Germline assignment: CDR1 MDHEN and CDR2 SYDVKM. The CDR3 length is 12 residues. Trimming shortened V by 1 base and J by 7 bases, and 5 bases separated the two germline ends. Here the CDR3 DNA reads TGTGCCAGCAGTTTATACGGACAGCCCCAGCATTTT. Translated: CASSLYGQPQHF.